The 4 T cell receptor beta chains listed next were all sequenced from one sample in a study of long-term antiretroviral therapy in people with HIV. The authors ran the immunoSEQ assay, v3.0, at survey level. Profiling relied on immunoSEQ multiplex PCR, and the TCRdb table lists in-frame clones only, not all of them. The sample records roughly 40,000 clones, 94% being singletons. Sequenced here: unsorted PBMCs, sampled roughly 9.5 years after starting antiretroviral therapy. The source is a man under 40 with HIV.

The chain combines TRBV11-2 with TRBJ2-3; D not certain. The germline V gene encodes CDR1 SGHAT and CDR2 FQNNGV. CDR3 size: 13 residues. V was cut by 0 bases and J by 3 bases, with 4 bases left in between. CDR3 in DNA: TGTGCCAGCAGCTTAGACGTGACAGATACGCAGTATTTT. Translating gives CASSLDVTDTQYF.

CDR3 sequence reads: CATSRGGGGSSGYTF. The CDR3 DNA reads TGTGCCACCAGCAGAGGGGGAGGGGGTTCGTCTGGCTACACCTTC. J is TRBJ1-2 and V is TRBV15; D is possibly TRBD1 (6 bases). V was shortened by 1 base and J by 7 bases, with 16 bases between the two germline ends. CDR1 and CDR2 from the germline V gene are LNHNV and YYDKDF (reference sequence). This CDR3 comprises 15 residues.

The rearrangement uses TRBV4-1 and TRBJ1-1; 8 nucleotides agree with TRBD1. The CDR3 runs to 14 residues. CDR1 MGHRA and CDR2 YSYEKL come from the germline V gene. The V segment lost 3 bases and the J segment 4 bases; nucleotides outside the gene matches: 4. This CDR3 reads CASSQRQGTTEAFF. In DNA form, the CDR3 reads TGCGCCAGCAGCCAGCGACAGGGGACCACTGAAGCTTTCTTT.

The chain couples TRBV7-8 to TRBJ2-7; unclear D gene. V lost 6 bases, J lost 0 bases, and 15 bases lay in between. The CDR3 spans 15 residues. The germline CDR1 and CDR2 sequences are SGHVS and FQNEAQ. DNA of the CDR3: TGTGCCAGCAGACGACTGGCAGACAACTCCTACGAGCAGTACTTC. Its protein product is CASRRLADNSYEQYF.